The 9 T cell receptor beta chains given below trace back to one sample, sequenced in a study of beta chain features in type 1 diabetes. TCRB transcripts that were expressed got sequenced, as all of the isolated RNA had been reverse transcribed. The repertoire was sequenced with immunoSEQ multiplex PCR; TCRdb's copy has only in-frame clones and lacks some. The sample yields hundreds of thousands of clones, roughly 17% seen once. The sample was naive CD4+ T cells from blood. Receptor source: a woman under 30 in good health.

The sample holds a few counts of this clone. V usage is TRBV5-1 and J usage is TRBJ2-3, with D possibly being TRBD2 (6 bases). V was clipped by 0 bases and J by 7 bases, with 12 bases between them. This CDR3 contains 14 residues. Germline CDR1 and CDR2: SGHRS and YFSETQ. In DNA, the CDR3 is TGCGCCAGCAGCTTGGGGAGGGAGGCGAATACGCAGTATTTT. Translated, it gives CASSLGREANTQYF. Based on the CDR3 plus reference TRBV5-1 and TRBJ2-3, the full variable domain is KAGVTQTPRYLIKTRGQQVTLSCSPISGHRSVSWYQQTPGQGLQFLFEYFSETQRNKGNFPGRFSGRQFSNSRSEMNVSTLELGDSALYLCASSLGREANTQYFGPGTRLTVL.

This clone has only a few counts. CDR3 in DNA: TGTGCCAGCAGCTACCGACAGGGCGACGAAAAACTGTTTTTT. It translates to CASSYRQGDEKLFF. This chain connects TRBV7-9 to TRBJ1-4; 7 bases are shared with TRBD1. The CDR3 contains 14 residues. The V gene end was trimmed by 4 bases and the J gene end by 8 bases; junction bases not matched to a gene: 7. Germline V gene sequence: CDR1 SEHNR, CDR2 FQNEAQ (reference sequence).

This chain uses TRBV20-1 with TRBJ1-2, with a tentative D call TRBD1 (5 bases). Trimming removed 5 bases at V and 4 bases at J, with 8 bases between. The CDR3 covers 11 residues. CDR1 is DFQATT and CDR2 is SNEGSKA in the germline V gene (reference sequence). The DNA of the CDR3 is TGCAGTGCTGGCAGGGTCTATGGCTACACCTTC. Amino acids: CSAGRVYGYTF.

This clone was seen only a few times. V gene TRBV4-1 combines with J gene TRBJ2-3; TRBD1 aligns across 9 bases. The CDR3 has 15 amino acids. Trimming removed 4 bases from V and 5 bases from J; junction bases left unmatched: 7. CDR1 and CDR2 from the germline V gene are MGHRA and YSYEKL. CDR3 residues: CASSPSGQGRDTQYF. CDR3 sequence (DNA): TGCGCCAGCAGCCCCTCAGGACAGGGGAGAGATACGCAGTATTTT.

This clone was seen only a few times. The CDR3 coding sequence is TGTGCCAGCAGTGAGAGTTGGGCAGATGAAGCTTTCTTT. It yields the protein CASSESWADEAFF. The V and J genes are TRBV6-1 and TRBJ1-1; D unclear. CDR3 length: 13 residues. The germline V gene encodes CDR1 MNHNS and CDR2 SASEGT. V was trimmed by 3 bases and J by 7 bases, leaving 12 bases between them.

In its sample, this clone was seen a few times. The chain couples TRBV2 to TRBJ2-7, with TRBD2 identical over 10 bases. V shed 5 bases and J 2 bases; nucleotides not matched to a gene: 3. This CDR3 has 14 amino acids. The germline gives CDR1 SNHLY, CDR2 FYNNEI. The CDR3 protein is CASSLAGETYEQYF. The CDR3 nucleotides are TGTGCCAGCAGTCTAGCGGGGGAGACCTACGAGCAGTACTTC.

This clone has just a few counts. The chain uses TRBV29-1 and TRBJ2-7, with 8 bases aligning to TRBD2. The CDR3 extends over 13 amino acids. Trimming cost V 4 bases and J 5 bases; bases outside gene matches: 7. The germline gives CDR1 SQVTM, CDR2 ANQGSEA. In DNA form, the CDR3 reads TGCAGCGTTGTTCGTACTAGCGGCCACGAGCAGTACTTC. Amino acids: CSVVRTSGHEQYF.

This clone occurred a few times. The chain is built from TRBV19 and TRBJ2-3; no definite D call. This CDR3 is 12 amino acids long. Germline V gives CDR1 LNHDA, CDR2 SQIVND (reference sequence). V was clipped by 5 bases and J by 6 bases, with 9 bases between them. CDR3 region: CASSLSMDTQYF. The DNA of the CDR3 is TGTGCCAGTAGTCTCAGTATGGATACGCAGTATTTT.

The J gene is TRBJ2-3, the V gene TRBV7-8; D call uncertain. V dropped 2 bases and J dropped 0 bases, with 9 bases sitting between them. Germline CDR1 is SGHVS and CDR2 is FQNEAQ. The length of the CDR3 is 15 residues. The CDR3 DNA follows: TGTGCCAGCAGCTTACTTACAGCTAGCACAGATACGCAGTATTTT. Protein: CASSLLTASTDTQYF.